This T cell receptor beta chain originates from a study of cytomegalovirus exposure and HLA in healthy donors. The PCR was carried out with 60 Vbeta primers and 13 Jbeta primers. Clones were read by immunoSEQ multiplex PCR, and TCRdb kept only the in-frame ones, dropping some. In the table there are 130,000 to 150,000 clones, roughly 78% of which are singletons. Study-wide findings and caveats: In a later analysis, a missense DCLRE1C variant was linked to TCR beta V- and J-gene trimming. A few CMV-associated chains proved CMV antigen-specific in vitro. Upon later analysis, HLA-associated TCR beta chains proved more clonally expanded than other, equally common chains. It was assumed in the presence/absence analyses that sequencing depth was roughly uniform across donors.

The table lists this clone with a count of one. What it recognizes is unknown. V lost 0 bases to trimming and J lost 3 bases; unmatched junction nucleotides: 4. Germline lookup yields CDR1 ENHRY and CDR2 SYGVKD. CDR3 length equals 16 residues. Sequencing was carried out using PBMCs. This chain joins TRBV10-3 and TRBJ2-1; 8 bases fit TRBD2. The sequence came from a man aged 40-49 years in good health and CMV-seropositive. The CDR3: CAISESWLAGYNEQFF. The DNA of the CDR3 is TGTGCCATCAGTGAGTCGTGGCTAGCGGGCTACAATGAGCAGTTCTTC.